This is a list of T cell receptor beta chains from one sample in a study of OX40 agonist ivuxolimab in advanced cancers. Profiled with immunoSEQ multiplex PCR; TCRdb holds only in-frame clones, not every one. The sample gives approximately 60,000 clones, about four fifths of which show up once; roughly 5.2% is in the top ten. The sample in question was CD4+ or CD8+ T cells sorted from blood, obtained in a trial of the OX40 agonist ivuxolimab. These receptors all come from an adult with an advanced solid tumor such as melanoma, head and neck, liver or kidney cancer. Each CDR3 is given with its conserved first and last residue.

v_gene,j_gene,CDR3aa
TRBV19,TRBJ2-7,CASSAAGGYEQYF
TRBV7-6,TRBJ2-1,CASSLLLAGGYNEQFF
TRBV28,TRBJ1-1,CASSLQGVNTEAFF
TRBV21-1,TRBJ2-6,CASSNPGALSGFGANVLTF
TRBV2,TRBJ1-6,CACGRDYNSPLHF
TRBV19,TRBJ2-3,CASSDSGLAVTSTDTQYF
TRBV7-2,TRBJ2-5,CASSFGTGHAETQYF
TRBV18,TRBJ1-1,CASSPPNGGAEAFF
TRBV30,TRBJ2-5,CAWRGGGRDQETQYF
TRBV7-3,TRBJ1-1,CASKEGWGTEAFF
TRBV21-1,TRBJ2-4,CASSKGGRVREWVQYF
TRBV9,TRBJ2-7,CASSPWTGGSYEQYF
TRBV30,TRBJ2-6,CAWSADSGANVLTF
TRBV5-4,TRBJ1-2,CASSMRGQTDTF
TRBV27,TRBJ1-5,CASRRLGNQPQHF